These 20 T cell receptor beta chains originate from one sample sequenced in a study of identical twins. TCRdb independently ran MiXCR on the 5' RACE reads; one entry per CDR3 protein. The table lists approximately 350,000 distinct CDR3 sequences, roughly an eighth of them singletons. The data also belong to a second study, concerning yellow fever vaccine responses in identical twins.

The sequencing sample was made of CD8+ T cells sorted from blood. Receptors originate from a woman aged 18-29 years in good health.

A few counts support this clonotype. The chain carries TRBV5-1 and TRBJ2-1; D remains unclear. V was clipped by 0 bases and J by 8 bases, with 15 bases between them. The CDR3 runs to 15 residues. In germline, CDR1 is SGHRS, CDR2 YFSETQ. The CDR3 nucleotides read TGCGCCAGCAGCTTGGAGGCCCCTAGATTCGATGAGCAGTTCTTC. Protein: CASSLEAPRFDEQFF.

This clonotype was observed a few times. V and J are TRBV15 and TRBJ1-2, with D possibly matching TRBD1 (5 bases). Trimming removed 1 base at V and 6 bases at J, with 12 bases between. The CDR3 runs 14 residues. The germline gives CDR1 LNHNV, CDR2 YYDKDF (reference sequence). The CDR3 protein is CATSRVGARDGYTF. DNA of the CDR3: TGTGCCACCAGCAGAGTAGGGGCGAGGGATGGCTACACCTTC.

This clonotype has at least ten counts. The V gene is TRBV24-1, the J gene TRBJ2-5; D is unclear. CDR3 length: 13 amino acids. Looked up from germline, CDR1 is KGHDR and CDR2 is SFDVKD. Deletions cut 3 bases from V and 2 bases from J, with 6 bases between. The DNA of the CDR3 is TGTGCCACCAGTGATGACGTACAAGAGACCCAGTACTTC. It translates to CATSDDVQETQYF.

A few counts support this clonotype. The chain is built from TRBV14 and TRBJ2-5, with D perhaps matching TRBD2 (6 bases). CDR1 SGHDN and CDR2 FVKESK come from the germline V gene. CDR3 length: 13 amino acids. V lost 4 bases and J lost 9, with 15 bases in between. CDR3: CASSRIRRRAQYF. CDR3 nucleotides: TGTGCCAGCAGCCGGATACGACGGAGGGCCCAGTACTTC.

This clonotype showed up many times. CDR3 DNA sequence: TGTGCCAGCAGTTTATCAAGCGGGTTGTCCTACAATGAGCAGTTCTTC. This sequence encodes CASSLSSGLSYNEQFF. This chain links TRBV27 with TRBJ2-1; D possibly corresponds to TRBD2 (6 bases). In germline, CDR1 is MNHEY, CDR2 SMNVEV (reference sequence). V was clipped by 0 bases and J by 1 base, with 10 bases between them. The CDR3 totals 16 residues.

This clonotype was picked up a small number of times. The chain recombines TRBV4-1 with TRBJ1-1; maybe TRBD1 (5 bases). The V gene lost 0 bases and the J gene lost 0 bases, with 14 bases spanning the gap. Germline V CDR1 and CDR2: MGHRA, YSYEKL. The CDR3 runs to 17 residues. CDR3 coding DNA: TGCGCCAGCAGCCAAGAGGACAACAGGTACATGAACACTGAAGCTTTCTTT. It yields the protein CASSQEDNRYMNTEAFF.

CDR3 amino acids: CASSFVYMRATLIATDTQYF. The DNA for the CDR3 is TGTGCCAGCAGTTTCGTCTATATGCGGGCGACCTTGATAGCGACAGATACGCAGTATTTT. This chain joins TRBV28 and TRBJ2-3, with D possibly matching TRBD2 (5 bases). V was clipped by 3 bases and J by 3 bases, with 28 bases between them. The CDR3 is made up of 20 amino acids. Germline V CDR1 and CDR2: MDHEN, SYDVKM.

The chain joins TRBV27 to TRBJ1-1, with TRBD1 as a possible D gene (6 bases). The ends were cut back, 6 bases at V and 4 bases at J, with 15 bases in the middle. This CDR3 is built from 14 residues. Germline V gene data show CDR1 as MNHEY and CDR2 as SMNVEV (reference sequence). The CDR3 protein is CASSRGGAGTEAFF. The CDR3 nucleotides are TGTGCCAGCAGCAGAGGGGGGGCGGGCACTGAAGCTTTCTTT.

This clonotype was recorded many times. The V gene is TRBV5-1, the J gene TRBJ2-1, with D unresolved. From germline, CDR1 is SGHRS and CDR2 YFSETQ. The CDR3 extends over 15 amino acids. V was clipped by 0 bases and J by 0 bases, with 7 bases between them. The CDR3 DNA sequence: TGCGCCAGCAGCTTGGAGGGTACCTCCTACAATGAGCAGTTCTTC. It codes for CASSLEGTSYNEQFF.

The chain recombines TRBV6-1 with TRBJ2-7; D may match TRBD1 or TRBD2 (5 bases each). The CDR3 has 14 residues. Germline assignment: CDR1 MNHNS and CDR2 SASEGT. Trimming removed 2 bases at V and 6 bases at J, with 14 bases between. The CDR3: CASSETRGVGEQYF. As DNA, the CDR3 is TGTGCCAGCAGTGAAACTAGGGGTGTTGGCGAGCAGTACTTC.

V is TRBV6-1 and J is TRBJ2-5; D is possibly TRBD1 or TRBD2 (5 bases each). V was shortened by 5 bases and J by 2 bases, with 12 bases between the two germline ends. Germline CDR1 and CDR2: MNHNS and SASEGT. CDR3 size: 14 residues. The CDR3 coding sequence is TGTGCCAGCAGTAAGACGGGGCGACAAGAGACCCAGTACTTC. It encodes CASSKTGRQETQYF.

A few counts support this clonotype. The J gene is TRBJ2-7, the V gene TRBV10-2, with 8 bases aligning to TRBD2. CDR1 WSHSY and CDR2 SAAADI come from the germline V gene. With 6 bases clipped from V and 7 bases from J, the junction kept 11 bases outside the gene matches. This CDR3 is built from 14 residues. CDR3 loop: CASRLAEEPGEQYF. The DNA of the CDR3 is TGCGCCAGCAGACTAGCGGAGGAGCCGGGGGAGCAGTACTTC.

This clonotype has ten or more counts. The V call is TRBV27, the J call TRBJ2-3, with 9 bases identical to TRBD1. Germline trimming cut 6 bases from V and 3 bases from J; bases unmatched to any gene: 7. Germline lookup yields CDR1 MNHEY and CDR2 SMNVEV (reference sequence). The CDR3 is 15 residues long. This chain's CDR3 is CASSPRDRVTDTQYF. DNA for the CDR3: TGTGCCAGCAGCCCACGGGACAGGGTTACAGATACGCAGTATTTT.

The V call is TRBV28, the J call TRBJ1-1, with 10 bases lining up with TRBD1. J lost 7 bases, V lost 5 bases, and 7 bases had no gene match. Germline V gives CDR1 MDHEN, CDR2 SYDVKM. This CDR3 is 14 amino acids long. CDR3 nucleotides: TGTGCCAGCAGTCTCACCGGGACAGGGGATGAAGCTTTCTTT. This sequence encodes CASSLTGTGDEAFF.

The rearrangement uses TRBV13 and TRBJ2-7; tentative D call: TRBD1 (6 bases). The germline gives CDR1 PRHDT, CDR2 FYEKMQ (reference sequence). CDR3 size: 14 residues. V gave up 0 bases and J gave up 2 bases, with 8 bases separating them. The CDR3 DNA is TGTGCCAGCAGCTTAGGGGGGGCCGCCTACGAGCAGTACTTC. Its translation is CASSLGGAAYEQYF. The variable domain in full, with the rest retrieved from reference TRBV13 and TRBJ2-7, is AAGVIQSPRHLIKEKRETATLKCYPIPRHDTVYWYQQGPGQDPQFLISFYEKMQSDKGSIPDRFSAQQFSDYHSELNMSSLELGDSALYFCASSLGGAAYEQYFGPGTRLTVT.

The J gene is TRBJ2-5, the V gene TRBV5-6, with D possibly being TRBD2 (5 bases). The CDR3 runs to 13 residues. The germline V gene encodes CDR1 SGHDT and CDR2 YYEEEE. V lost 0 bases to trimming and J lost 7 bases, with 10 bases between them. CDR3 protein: CASSLGREGTQYF. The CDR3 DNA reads TGTGCCAGCAGCTTGGGTCGGGAAGGGACCCAGTACTTC.

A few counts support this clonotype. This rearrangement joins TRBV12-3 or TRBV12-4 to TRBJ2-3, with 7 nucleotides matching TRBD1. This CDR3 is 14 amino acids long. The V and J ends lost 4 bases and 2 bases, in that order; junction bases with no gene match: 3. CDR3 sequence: CASSSGQHTDTQYF. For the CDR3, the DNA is TGTGCCAGCAGTTCGGGACAGCACACAGATACGCAGTATTTT.

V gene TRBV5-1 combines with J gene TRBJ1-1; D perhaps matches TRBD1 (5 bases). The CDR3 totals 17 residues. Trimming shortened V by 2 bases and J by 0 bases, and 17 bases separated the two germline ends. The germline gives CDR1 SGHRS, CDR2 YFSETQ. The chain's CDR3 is CASSFGAAERMNTEAFF. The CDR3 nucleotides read TGCGCCAGCAGCTTTGGGGCCGCCGAAAGAATGAACACTGAAGCTTTCTTT.

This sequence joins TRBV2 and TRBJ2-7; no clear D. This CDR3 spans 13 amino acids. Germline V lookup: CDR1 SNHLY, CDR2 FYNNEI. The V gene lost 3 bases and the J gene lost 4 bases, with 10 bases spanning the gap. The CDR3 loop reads CASSDDIKYEQYF. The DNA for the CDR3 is TGTGCCAGCAGTGATGACATCAAGTACGAGCAGTACTTC.

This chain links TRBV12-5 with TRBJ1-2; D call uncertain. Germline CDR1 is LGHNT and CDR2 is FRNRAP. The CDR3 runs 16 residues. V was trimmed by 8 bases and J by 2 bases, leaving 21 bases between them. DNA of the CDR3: TGTGCTAGTCGATCGATTATCAGGCCCAACAACTATGGCTACACCTTC. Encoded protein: CASRSIIRPNNYGYTF.